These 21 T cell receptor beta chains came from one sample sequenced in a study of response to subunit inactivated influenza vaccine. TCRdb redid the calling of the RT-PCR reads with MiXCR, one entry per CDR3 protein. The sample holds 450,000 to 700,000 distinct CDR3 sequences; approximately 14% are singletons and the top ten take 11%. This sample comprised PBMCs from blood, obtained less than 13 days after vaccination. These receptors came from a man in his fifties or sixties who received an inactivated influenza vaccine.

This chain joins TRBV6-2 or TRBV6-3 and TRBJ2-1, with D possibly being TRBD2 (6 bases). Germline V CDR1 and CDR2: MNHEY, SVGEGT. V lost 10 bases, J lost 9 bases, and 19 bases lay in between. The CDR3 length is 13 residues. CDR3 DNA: TGTGCCACCGGATACCGGACTATCGGTGAGCAGTTCTTC. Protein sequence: CATGYRTIGEQFF.

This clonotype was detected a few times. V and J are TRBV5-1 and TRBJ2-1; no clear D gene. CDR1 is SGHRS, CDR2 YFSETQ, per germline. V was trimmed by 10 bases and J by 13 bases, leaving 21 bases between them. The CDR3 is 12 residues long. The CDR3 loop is CAPRAEPPGQFF. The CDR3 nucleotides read TGCGCCCCAAGGGCGGAACCCCCGGGCCAGTTCTTC.

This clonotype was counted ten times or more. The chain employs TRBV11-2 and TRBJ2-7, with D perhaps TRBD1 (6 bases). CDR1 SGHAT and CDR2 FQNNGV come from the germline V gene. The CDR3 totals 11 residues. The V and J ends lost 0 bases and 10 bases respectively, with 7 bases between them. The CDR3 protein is CASSLEGTQYF. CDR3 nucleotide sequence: TGTGCCAGCAGCTTAGAGGGGACACAGTACTTC.

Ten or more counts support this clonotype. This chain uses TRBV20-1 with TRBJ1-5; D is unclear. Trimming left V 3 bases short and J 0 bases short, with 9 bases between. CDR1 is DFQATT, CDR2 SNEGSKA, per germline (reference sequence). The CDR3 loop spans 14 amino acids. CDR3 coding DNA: TGCAGTGCTAGCTTCCCTTATAGCAATCAGCCCCAGCATTTT. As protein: CSASFPYSNQPQHF.

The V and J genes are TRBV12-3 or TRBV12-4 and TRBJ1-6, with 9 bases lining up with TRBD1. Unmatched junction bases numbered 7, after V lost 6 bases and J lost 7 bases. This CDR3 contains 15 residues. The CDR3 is CASRDRGSPNSPLHF. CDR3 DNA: TGTGCCAGCAGGGACAGGGGATCCCCCAATTCACCCCTCCACTTT.

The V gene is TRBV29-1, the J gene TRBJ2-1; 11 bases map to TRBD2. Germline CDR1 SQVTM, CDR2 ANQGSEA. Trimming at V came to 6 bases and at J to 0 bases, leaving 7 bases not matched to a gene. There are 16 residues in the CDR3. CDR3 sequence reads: CSVASGRTSSYNEQFF. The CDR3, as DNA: TGCAGCGTAGCTAGCGGGAGGACCAGCTCCTACAATGAGCAGTTCTTC.

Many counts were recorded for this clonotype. The CDR3 sequence: CASSSGGGQETQYF. The CDR3 nucleotides are TGTGCCAGCAGCTCAGGGGGAGGGCAAGAGACCCAGTACTTC. V gene TRBV3-1 combines with J gene TRBJ2-5; D is tentatively TRBD1 or TRBD2 (7 bases each). There are 14 residues in the CDR3. Germline-derived CDR1 and CDR2 are LGHDT and YNNKEL (reference sequence). V was pared by 5 bases and J by 2 bases, with 12 bases between.

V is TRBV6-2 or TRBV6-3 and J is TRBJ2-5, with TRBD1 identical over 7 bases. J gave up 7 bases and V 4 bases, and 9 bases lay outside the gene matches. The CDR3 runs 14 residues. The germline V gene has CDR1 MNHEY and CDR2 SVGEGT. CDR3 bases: TGTGCCAGCAGTTTCAGACAGGGTGGTGGGACCCAGTACTTC. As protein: CASSFRQGGGTQYF.

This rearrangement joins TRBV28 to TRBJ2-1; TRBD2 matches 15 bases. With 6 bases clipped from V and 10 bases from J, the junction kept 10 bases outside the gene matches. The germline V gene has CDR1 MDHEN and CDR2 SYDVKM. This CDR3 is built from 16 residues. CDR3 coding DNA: TGTGCCAGCAGCCTCTCCGGGACTAGCGGGAGGTACGAGCAGTTCTTC. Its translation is CASSLSGTSGRYEQFF.

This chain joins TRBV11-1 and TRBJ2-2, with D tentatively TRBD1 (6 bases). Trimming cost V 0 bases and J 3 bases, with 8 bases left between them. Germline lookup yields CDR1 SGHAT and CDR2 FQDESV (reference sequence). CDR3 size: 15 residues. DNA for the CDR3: TGTGCCAGCAGCTTAGCGGGACACGACACCGGGGAGCTGTTTTTT. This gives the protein CASSLAGHDTGELFF.

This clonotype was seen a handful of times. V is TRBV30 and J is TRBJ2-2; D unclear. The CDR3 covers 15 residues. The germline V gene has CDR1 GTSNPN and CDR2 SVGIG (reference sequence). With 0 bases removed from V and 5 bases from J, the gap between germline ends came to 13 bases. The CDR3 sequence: CAWSVRSARTGELFF. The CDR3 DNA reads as TGTGCCTGGAGTGTACGTTCAGCCAGGACCGGGGAGCTGTTTTTT.

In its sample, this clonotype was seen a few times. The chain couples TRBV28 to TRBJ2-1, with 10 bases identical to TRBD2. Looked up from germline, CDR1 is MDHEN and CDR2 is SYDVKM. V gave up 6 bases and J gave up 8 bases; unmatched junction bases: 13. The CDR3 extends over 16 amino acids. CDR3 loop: CASSKPGAGGRHEQFF. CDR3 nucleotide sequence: TGTGCCAGCAGCAAACCAGGAGCGGGGGGGCGCCATGAGCAGTTCTTC.

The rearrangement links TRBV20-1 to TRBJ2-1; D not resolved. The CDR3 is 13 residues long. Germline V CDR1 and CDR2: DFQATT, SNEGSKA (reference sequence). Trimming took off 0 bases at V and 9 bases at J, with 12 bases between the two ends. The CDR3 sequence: CSARETYSGEQFF. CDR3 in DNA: TGCAGTGCTAGAGAAACCTACAGTGGTGAGCAGTTCTTC.

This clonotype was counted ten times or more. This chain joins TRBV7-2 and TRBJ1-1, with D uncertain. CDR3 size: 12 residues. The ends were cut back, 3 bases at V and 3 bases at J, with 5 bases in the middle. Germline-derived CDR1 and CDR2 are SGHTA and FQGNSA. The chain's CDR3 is CASSFSYTEAFF. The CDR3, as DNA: TGTGCCAGCAGCTTTAGTTACACTGAAGCTTTCTTT.

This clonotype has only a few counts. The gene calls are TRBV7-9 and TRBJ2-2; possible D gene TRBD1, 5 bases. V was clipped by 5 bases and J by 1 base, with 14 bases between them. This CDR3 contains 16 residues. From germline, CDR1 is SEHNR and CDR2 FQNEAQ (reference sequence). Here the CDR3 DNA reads TGTGCCAGCAGCCCTCGGCTCAGGGAGAACACCGGGGAGCTGTTTTTT. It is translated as CASSPRLRENTGELFF.

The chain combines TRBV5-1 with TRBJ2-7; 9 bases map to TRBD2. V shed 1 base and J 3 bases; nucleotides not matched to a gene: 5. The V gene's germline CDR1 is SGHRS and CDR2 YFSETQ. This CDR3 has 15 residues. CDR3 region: CASSLSPSGNYEQYF. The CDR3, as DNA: TGCGCCAGCAGCTTGTCCCCTAGCGGGAACTACGAGCAGTACTTC.

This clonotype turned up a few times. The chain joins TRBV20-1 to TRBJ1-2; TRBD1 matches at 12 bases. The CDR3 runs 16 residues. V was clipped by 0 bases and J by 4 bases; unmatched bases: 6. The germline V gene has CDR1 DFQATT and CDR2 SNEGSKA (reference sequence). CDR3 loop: CSARDRDRGLVYGYTF. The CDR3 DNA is TGCAGTGCTAGAGATCGGGACAGGGGGCTCGTCTATGGCTACACCTTC.

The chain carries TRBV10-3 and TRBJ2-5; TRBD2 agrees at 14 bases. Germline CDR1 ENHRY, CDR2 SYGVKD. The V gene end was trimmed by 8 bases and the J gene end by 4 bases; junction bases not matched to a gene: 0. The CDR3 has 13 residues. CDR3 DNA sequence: TGTGCCATCGGACTAGCGGGGGGAGAGACCCAGTACTTC. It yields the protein CAIGLAGGETQYF.

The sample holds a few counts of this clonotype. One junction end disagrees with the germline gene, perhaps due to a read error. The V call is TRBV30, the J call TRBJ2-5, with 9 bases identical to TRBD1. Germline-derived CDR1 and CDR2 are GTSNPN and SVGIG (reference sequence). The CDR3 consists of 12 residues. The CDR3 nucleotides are TGTGCCTGGAGTGTTAAACAGGGGGCCGGTAACTTC. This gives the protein CAWSVKQGAGNF.

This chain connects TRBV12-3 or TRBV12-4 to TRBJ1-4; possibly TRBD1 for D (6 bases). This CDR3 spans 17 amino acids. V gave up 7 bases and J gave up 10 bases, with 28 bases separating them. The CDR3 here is CASTPRINSGGAGKLFF. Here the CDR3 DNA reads TGTGCCAGCACCCCTCGTATTAATTCGGGGGGGGCAGGAAAACTGTTTTTT.

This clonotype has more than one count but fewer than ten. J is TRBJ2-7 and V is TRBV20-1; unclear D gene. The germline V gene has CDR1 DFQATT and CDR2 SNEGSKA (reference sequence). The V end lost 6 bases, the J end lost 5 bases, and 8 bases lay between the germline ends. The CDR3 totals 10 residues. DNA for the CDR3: TGCAGTGCCCAGGACCACGAGCAGTACTTC. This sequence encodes CSAQDHEQYF.